This TCR beta chain was sequenced for a study of blood T cell repertoires in COVID-19. Across the whole study: Acute and convalescent COVID-19 specimens originated in the United States, Italy and Spain. PBMCs, B-cell-depleted T cells, or T cells provided the cDNA or gDNA that made up the material.

Seattle participants joined during active infection and were tracked over time. Methods used by the authors: Amplification with reference gene primers provided the estimates of nucleated cell counts. Clones were read by immunoSEQ multiplex PCR, and TCRdb kept only the in-frame ones, dropping some. Clone size and V and J calls were adopted from that table, with D and trimming inferred from the DNA. The sample records about 230,000 clones, approximately 90% being singletons. CDR1 is SGHTA, CDR2 FQGTGA, per germline. V shed 1 base, J shed 3 bases, and the junction held 5 bases outside the gene matches. The CDR3 consists of 15 residues.

Sequencing input: peripheral blood. The sequence was obtained from a man aged 45 to 65 with COVID-19, enrolled during active disease. The chain links TRBV7-3 to TRBJ1-2, with 7 bases fitting TRBD1. CDR3 residues: CASSLIAGGHYGYTF. In DNA form, the CDR3 reads TGTGCCAGCAGCTTAATTGCAGGGGGACACTATGGCTACACCTTC.